The rows below give T cell receptor beta chains drawn from one sample of a study of blood T cell repertoires in COVID-19. The method was immunoSEQ multiplex PCR; TCRdb's version includes in-frame clones alone and lacks a portion of them. The repertoire holds fewer than 120,000 clones, almost 80% seen once, with approximately 16% in the top ten. Sequenced: peripheral blood. The receptor source for this set is a woman older than 75 with active or convalescent COVID-19. CDR3s include the opening cysteine and the closing phenylalanine or tryptophan. Each record gives: clone size, J gene, D gene, V gene, CDR3 protein, CDR3 DNA. The D gene is left open where the match is weak. Some rows have no size entry. The others give once, few or many, or a class for an expanded clone.

size: -; J: TRBJ1-1; D: -; V: TRBV30; CDR3: CAWSKQGNTEAFF; DNA: TGTGCCTGGAGTAAACAGGGGAACACTGAAGCTTTCTTT
size: once; J: TRBJ2-7; D: -; V: TRBV6-5; CDR3: CASRTGGAYEQYF; DNA: TGTGCCAGCAGAACAGGGGGGGCCTACGAGCAGTACTTC
size: -; J: TRBJ1-6; D: -; V: TRBV6-2/TRBV6-3; CDR3: CASSYVRTYNSPLHF; DNA: TGTGCCAGCAGTTACGTCCGGACTTATAATTCACCCCTCCACTTT
size: -; J: TRBJ1-2; D: -; V: TRBV3-1/TRBV3-2; CDR3: CASSQDTGSYGYTF; DNA: TGTGCCAGCAGCCAAGATACAGGGAGCTATGGCTACACCTTC
size: -; J: TRBJ1-2; D: -; V: TRBV30; CDR3: CAWNPGAVLNYGYTF; DNA: TGTGCCTGGAACCCTGGGGCGGTTCTGAACTATGGCTACACCTTC
size: -; J: TRBJ2-1; D: TRBD2; V: TRBV9; CDR3: CASSVGGSGASYNEQFF; DNA: TGTGCCAGCAGCGTAGGGGGTAGCGGGGCCTCCTACAATGAGCAGTTCTTC
size: -; J: TRBJ2-7; D: -; V: TRBV5-1; CDR3: CASSSSVSGAVYEQYF; DNA: TGCGCCAGCAGCTCCAGCGTGTCGGGAGCGGTGTACGAGCAGTACTTC
size: -; J: TRBJ2-7; D: TRBD1; V: TRBV24-1; CDR3: CASLTGGRYEQYF; DNA: TGTGCCTCCTTGACAGGGGGCAGGTACGAGCAGTACTTC
size: -; J: TRBJ1-3; D: TRBD1; V: TRBV5-1; CDR3: CASSLGTGGSTGNTIYF; DNA: TGCGCCAGCAGCTTGGGGACAGGGGGCTCCACTGGAAACACCATATATTTT
size: -; J: TRBJ2-1; D: -; V: TRBV10-2; CDR3: CASRDRYNEQFF; DNA: TGCGCCAGCAGGGACAGATACAATGAGCAGTTCTTC
size: -; J: TRBJ2-7; D: TRBD2; V: TRBV6-1; CDR3: CASSEARGNEQYF; DNA: TGTGCCAGCAGTGAAGCGCGGGGGAACGAGCAGTACTTC
size: few; J: TRBJ2-1; D: TRBD2; V: TRBV5-4; CDR3: CASSLSPGGGDEQFF; DNA: TGTGCCAGCAGCCTTTCCCCGGGAGGCGGGGATGAGCAGTTCTTC
size: -; J: TRBJ1-2; D: TRBD1; V: TRBV7-9; CDR3: CASSREGDRHGYTF; DNA: TGTGCCAGCAGCAGAGAGGGGGACAGACATGGCTACACCTTC
size: -; J: TRBJ2-3; D: TRBD2; V: TRBV7-9; CDR3: CASSPSLAGKPKTDTQYF; DNA: TGTGCCAGCAGCCCATCTCTAGCGGGGAAGCCAAAAACAGATACGCAGTATTTT
size: -; J: TRBJ2-1; D: -; V: TRBV9; CDR3: CASSVGASSYNEQFF; DNA: TGTGCCAGCAGCGTAGGTGCGAGCTCCTACAATGAGCAGTTCTTC
size: few; J: TRBJ2-7; D: -; V: TRBV6-6; CDR3: CASSYPGSSYEQYF; DNA: TGTGCCAGCAGTTACCCCGGGAGCTCCTACGAGCAGTACTTC
size: -; J: TRBJ2-2; D: -; V: TRBV24-1; CDR3: CATSDLGGSRSTGELFF; DNA: TGTGCCACCAGTGATTTGGGGGGGTCGAGGAGCACCGGGGAGCTGTTTTTT
size: -; J: TRBJ2-1; D: -; V: TRBV5-1; CDR3: CASSLAVASYNEQFF; DNA: TGCGCCAGCAGCTTGGCCGTAGCTTCCTACAATGAGCAGTTCTTC
size: -; J: TRBJ1-5; D: -; V: TRBV20-1; CDR3: CSASGRPGTHQPQHF; DNA: TGCAGTGCTAGTGGTCGGCCAGGAACCCACCAGCCCCAGCATTTT
size: -; J: TRBJ2-1; D: -; V: TRBV5-4; CDR3: CASSLDATPYNEQFF; DNA: TGTGCCAGCAGCTTGGACGCTACCCCCTACAATGAGCAGTTCTTC
size: many; J: TRBJ2-7; D: TRBD2; V: TRBV7-2; CDR3: CASSSMVAGLTYEQYF; DNA: TGTGCCAGCAGCTCGATGGTAGCGGGTCTCACCTACGAGCAGTACTTC
size: -; J: TRBJ2-3; D: -; V: TRBV2; CDR3: CASKKGRADTDTQYF; DNA: TGTGCCAGCAAAAAGGGCAGGGCTGACACAGATACGCAGTATTTT
size: -; J: TRBJ2-3; D: TRBD2; V: TRBV27; CDR3: CASSLWTSGILDTQYF; DNA: TGTGCCAGCAGTTTATGGACGAGCGGGATATTAGATACGCAGTATTTT
size: -; J: TRBJ1-1; D: -; V: TRBV5-1; CDR3: CASSSRLENTEAFF; DNA: TGCGCCAGCAGTTCGAGATTAGAGAACACTGAAGCTTTCTTT
size: -; J: TRBJ2-1; D: TRBD2; V: TRBV28; CDR3: CASSLSGRSYNEQFF; DNA: TGTGCCAGCAGTTTATCCGGGAGGTCCTACAATGAGCAGTTCTTC
size: -; J: TRBJ2-1; D: TRBD2; V: TRBV29-1; CDR3: CSVVGWGLAGNNEQFF; DNA: TGCAGCGTTGTGGGGTGGGGACTAGCGGGAAACAATGAGCAGTTCTTC
size: -; J: TRBJ1-1; D: -; V: TRBV11-2; CDR3: CASSLGRGYTEAFF; DNA: TGTGCCAGCAGCTTAGGCAGGGGATACACTGAAGCTTTCTTT
size: once; J: TRBJ2-2; D: TRBD1; V: TRBV30; CDR3: CAWSVRGTGPTGELFF; DNA: TGTGCCTGGAGTGTACGTGGGACAGGGCCCACCGGGGAGCTGTTTTTT
size: -; J: TRBJ1-2; D: -; V: TRBV18; CDR3: CASSPTDNYGYTF; DNA: TGTGCCAGCTCACCGACTGATAACTATGGCTACACCTTC
size: -; J: TRBJ2-1; D: -; V: TRBV2; CDR3: CASSERRGTRWRRGNNEQFF; DNA: TGTGCCAGCAGTGAACGGCGCGGGACTCGGTGGCGGAGGGGCAACAATGAGCAGTTCTTC
size: medium-sized; J: TRBJ1-3; D: -; V: TRBV5-8; CDR3: CASSLQAGAGNTIYF; DNA: TGTGCCAGCAGCTTGCAGGCAGGGGCTGGAAACACCATATATTTT
size: few; J: TRBJ2-5; D: -; V: TRBV9; CDR3: CASSVRDEETQYF; DNA: TGTGCCAGCAGCGTACGAGATGAAGAGACCCAGTACTTC
size: -; J: TRBJ2-3; D: -; V: TRBV2; CDR3: CASSETGTSRTDTQYF; DNA: TGTGCCAGCAGTGAAACAGGGACCTCTAGAACAGATACGCAGTATTTT
size: -; J: TRBJ1-5; D: TRBD1; V: TRBV29-1; CDR3: CSQKGTGQYQPQHF; DNA: TGCAGCCAGAAAGGGACAGGGCAATATCAGCCCCAGCATTTT
size: few; J: TRBJ1-2; D: TRBD1; V: TRBV4-2; CDR3: CASSQEGQGADGYTF; DNA: TGTGCCAGCAGCCAAGAAGGTCAGGGGGCGGATGGCTACACCTTC
size: -; J: TRBJ1-2; D: -; V: TRBV2; CDR3: CASRPDRLSIYGYTF; DNA: TGTGCCAGCAGGCCCGACAGACTCTCTATCTATGGCTACACCTTC
size: -; J: TRBJ2-7; D: -; V: TRBV12-3/TRBV12-4; CDR3: CATGTRSYEQYF; DNA: TGTGCCACCGGGACACGCTCCTACGAGCAGTACTTC
size: -; J: TRBJ1-6; D: -; V: TRBV5-1; CDR3: CAGPRGANSPLHF; DNA: TGCGCCGGCCCACGGGGGGCCAACTCACCCCTCCACTTT
size: -; J: TRBJ2-5; D: TRBD2; V: TRBV11-3; CDR3: CASSQTSGSETQYF; DNA: TGTGCCAGCAGCCAAACTAGCGGGAGTGAGACCCAGTACTTC
size: -; J: TRBJ2-6; D: -; V: TRBV7-9; CDR3: CASTDFFSGANVLTF; DNA: TGTGCCAGCACCGACTTCTTCTCTGGGGCCAACGTCCTGACTTTC
size: -; J: TRBJ2-7; D: -; V: TRBV5-1; CDR3: CASSLESRLYEQYF; DNA: TGCGCCAGCAGCTTGGAGTCGCGGTTATACGAGCAGTACTTC
size: -; J: TRBJ2-1; D: TRBD2; V: TRBV7-2; CDR3: CASSLVGTNYNEQFF; DNA: TGTGCCAGCAGCTTAGTGGGGACTAACTACAATGAGCAGTTCTTC
size: -; J: TRBJ2-7; D: TRBD2; V: TRBV4-3; CDR3: CASSQTGTNYEQYF; DNA: TGCGCCAGCAGCCAAACCGGGACTAACTACGAGCAGTACTTC
size: -; J: TRBJ1-1; D: -; V: TRBV30; CDR3: CAWSTGTALPQAFF; DNA: TGTGCCTGGAGTACAGGAACAGCGCTTCCACAAGCTTTCTTT
size: -; J: TRBJ1-1; D: TRBD1; V: TRBV11-3; CDR3: CASSPSGDRGTEAFF; DNA: TGTGCCAGCAGCCCATCAGGGGACAGGGGTACTGAAGCTTTCTTT
size: -; J: TRBJ2-1; D: TRBD2; V: TRBV7-3; CDR3: CASSWGVSLAGGPGNEQFF; DNA: TGTGCCAGCAGCTGGGGGGTATCACTAGCGGGAGGGCCAGGCAATGAGCAGTTCTTC
size: -; J: TRBJ2-7; D: TRBD1; V: TRBV7-6; CDR3: CASSLMPGDSSYEQYF; DNA: TGTGCCAGCAGCTTAATGCCCGGGGACAGCTCCTACGAGCAGTACTTC
size: -; J: TRBJ1-6; D: -; V: TRBV28; CDR3: CASGSPADSPLHF; DNA: TGTGCCAGTGGGAGCCCGGCGGACTCACCCCTCCACTTT
size: -; J: TRBJ2-2; D: TRBD1; V: TRBV18; CDR3: CASSDRAYTGELFF; DNA: TGTGCCAGCTCGGACAGGGCTTACACCGGGGAGCTGTTTTTT
size: -; J: TRBJ1-4; D: -; V: TRBV28; CDR3: CASSLGGDNEKLFF; DNA: TGTGCCAGCAGTCTAGGGGGGGATAATGAAAAACTGTTTTTT
size: once; J: TRBJ2-7; D: -; V: TRBV27; CDR3: CASTTAGTPREQYF; DNA: TGTGCCAGCACCACCGCCGGGACTCCTCGGGAGCAGTACTTC
size: -; J: TRBJ2-7; D: TRBD1; V: TRBV13; CDR3: CASSLVGQAHSSSYEQYF; DNA: TGTGCCAGCAGCTTAGTGGGACAGGCCCACTCCTCCTCCTACGAGCAGTACTTC
size: -; J: TRBJ2-7; D: TRBD2; V: TRBV5-5; CDR3: CASSLRGRPLYEQYF; DNA: TGTGCCAGCAGCTTGCGCGGGAGGCCCCTCTACGAGCAGTACTTC
size: -; J: TRBJ2-3; D: TRBD2; V: TRBV18; CDR3: CASSPGLVEDTQYF; DNA: TGTGCCAGCTCACCGGGACTAGTTGAAGATACGCAGTATTTT
size: -; J: TRBJ1-2; D: -; V: TRBV28; CDR3: CASISFGGGGGYTF; DNA: TGTGCCAGCATCTCTTTCGGTGGGGGAGGCGGCTACACCTTC
size: many; J: TRBJ1-2; D: TRBD1; V: TRBV30; CDR3: CAWMTTGGRSYTF; DNA: TGTGCCTGGATGACGACAGGGGGCAGGAGCTACACCTTC